The 23 T cell receptor beta chains below come from one sample, sequenced in a study of graft-versus-host responses after intestinal transplantation. The antigens of these receptors remain unknown. Sequencing used immunoSEQ multiplex PCR; TCRdb keeps in-frame clones, though not all of them. The data contain about 88,000 clones, 75% to 95% of them seen just once; the ten biggest clones take up 0.3% to 0.35%. The input for sequencing was unstimulated CD4+ T cells sorted from spleen or lymph node cells, taken before transplant. The source is a human donor who was the organ donor for an intestinal transplant.

The V and J genes are TRBV11-2 and TRBJ2-1; 11 positions match TRBD2. CDR1 and CDR2 (germline): SGHAT, FQNNGV. The trim removed 5 bases at V and 5 bases at J, leaving 11 bases unmatched. This CDR3 contains 17 residues. The CDR3 DNA is TGTGCCAGCAGCCCCCGCGTAGCGGGGGGGCCTGACAATGAGCAGTTCTTC. Translating it yields CASSPRVAGGPDNEQFF.

V is TRBV19 and J is TRBJ1-6, with TRBD1 identical over 9 bases. Looked up from germline, CDR1 is LNHDA and CDR2 is SQIVND (reference sequence). The CDR3 is made up of 19 amino acids. V lost 0 bases and J lost 8; bases outside the gene matches: 14. The CDR3 sequence is CASSIEVRDREELDSPLHF. The CDR3 DNA sequence: TGTGCCAGTAGTATAGAGGTCCGGGACAGGGAAGAGTTGGATTCACCCCTCCACTTT. The full variable domain, rest sourced from reference TRBV19 and TRBJ1-6, is DGGITQSPKYLFRKEGQNVTLSCEQNLNHDAMYWYRQDPGQGLRLIYYSQIVNDFQKGDIAEGYSVSREKKESFPLTVTSAQKNPTAFYLCASSIEVRDREELDSPLHFGNGTRLTVT.

This rearrangement joins TRBV2 to TRBJ2-3, with TRBD2 matching over 9 bases. Per germline, CDR1 SNHLY and CDR2 FYNNEI. Trimming took 5 bases from V and 5 from J; bases not matched to a gene: 20. This CDR3 has 19 residues. The CDR3 is CASSHPLVKSSGEEDTQYF. CDR3 DNA: TGTGCCAGCAGTCATCCCCTGGTCAAATCTAGCGGGGAGGAAGATACGCAGTATTTT.

The chain couples TRBV18 to TRBJ2-7; TRBD1 matches at 8 bases. V trimming: 3 bases; J trimming: 2 bases; junction bases outside the gene matches: 3. The length of the CDR3 is 14 residues. Germline values: CDR1 KGHSH, CDR2 LQKENI. The CDR3: CASSPRQGPYEQYF. The CDR3 nucleotides read TGTGCCAGCTCACCCCGACAGGGGCCCTACGAGCAGTACTTC.

The gene calls are TRBV11-2 and TRBJ2-5, with 7 bases aligning to TRBD1. The CDR3 runs 14 residues. From germline, CDR1 is SGHAT and CDR2 FQNNGV. V shed 5 bases, J shed 4 bases, and the junction held 7 bases outside the gene matches. The CDR3 here is CASSTGAWVETQYF. The CDR3 region has the DNA TGTGCCAGCAGCACAGGGGCTTGGGTAGAGACCCAGTACTTC.

V and J are TRBV25-1 and TRBJ2-5; 10 nucleotides align to TRBD1. The CDR3 spans 18 residues. The trim removed 4 bases at V and 1 base at J, leaving 12 bases unmatched. Germline V gene lookup returns CDR1 MGHDK and CDR2 SYGVNS. CDR3 sequence (DNA): TGTGCCAGCAGTGGAAGGACAGGGGGGAACCTAGTCCAAGAGACCCAGTACTTC. Its translation is CASSGRTGGNLVQETQYF.

This chain joins TRBV28 and TRBJ1-5; maybe TRBD1 (5 bases). Germline loops: CDR1 MDHEN, CDR2 SYDVKM. V dropped 6 bases and J dropped 6 bases, with 12 bases sitting between them. CDR3 length equals 13 residues. In nucleotides, the CDR3 is TGTGCCAGCAGAGGGACTCCGGGTCAGCCCCAGCATTTT. Translating gives CASRGTPGQPQHF.

The rearrangement uses TRBV9 and TRBJ1-2; D may be TRBD1 (5 bases). The CDR3 is 13 residues long. Germline V gives CDR1 SGDLS, CDR2 YYNGEE. Deletions cut 4 bases from V and 4 bases from J, with 11 bases between. Here the CDR3 DNA reads TGTGCCAGCAGCCAGACAGAATTCTATGGCTACACCTTC. Translation gives CASSQTEFYGYTF. The full variable domain, completed using reference TRBV9 and TRBJ1-2, is DSGVTQTPKHLITATGQRVTLRCSPRSGDLSVYWYQQSLDQGLQFLIQYYNGEERAKGNILERFSAQQFPDLHSELNLSSLELGDSALYFCASSQTEFYGYTFGSGTRLTVV.

The J gene is TRBJ1-5, the V gene TRBV28; D may be TRBD1 (5 bases). The CDR3 runs 16 residues. Germline loops: CDR1 MDHEN, CDR2 SYDVKM. Trimming took 3 bases from V and 6 from J, leaving 18 bases between them. CDR3 coding DNA: TGTGCCAGCAGTTTTAGGGCCAGGGTTGGGGTTCAGCCCCAGCATTTT. This codes for CASSFRARVGVQPQHF.

The rearrangement uses TRBV6-6 and TRBJ1-5; D remains unclear. Germline V gene data show CDR1 as MNHNY and CDR2 as SVGAGI (reference sequence). The CDR3 loop spans 15 amino acids. V lost 2 bases and J 5 bases, leaving 13 bases between the germline ends. The CDR3 sequence is CASSYGTVPDQPQHF. In DNA form, the CDR3 reads TGTGCCAGCAGTTACGGTACTGTCCCTGATCAGCCCCAGCATTTT.

V is TRBV12-5 and J is TRBJ1-1; D is ambiguous. Germline loops: CDR1 LGHNT, CDR2 FRNRAP. The length of the CDR3 is 11 residues. The V end lost 3 bases, the J end lost 9 bases, and 8 bases lay between the germline ends. The CDR3 nucleotides are TGTGCTAGTGGTTTTTCGGAGAAAGCTTTCTTT. As protein: CASGFSEKAFF.

The chain is built from TRBV7-8 and TRBJ2-5; the match to TRBD2 covers 9 bases. This CDR3 contains 17 residues. V lost 1 base to trimming and J lost 0 bases; unmatched junction nucleotides: 6. Germline assignment: CDR1 SGHVS and CDR2 FQNEAQ. The CDR3 DNA sequence: TGTGCCAGCAGCTTAGGGGTGACTAGCGGATACCAAGAGACCCAGTACTTC. Amino acids: CASSLGVTSGYQETQYF.

The chain recombines TRBV6-1 with TRBJ1-3, with D unresolved. Germline CDR1 reads MNHNS; CDR2 reads SASEGT. This CDR3 has 14 residues. V was trimmed by 4 bases and J by 1 base, leaving 8 bases between them. CDR3 coding DNA: TGTGCCAGCAGTGTTATGGAGTCTGGAAACACCATATATTTT. Translation: CASSVMESGNTIYF.

The chain joins TRBV5-1 to TRBJ2-2; D is unclear. The CDR3 covers 13 residues. The germline V gene has CDR1 SGHRS and CDR2 YFSETQ. The V and J ends lost 4 bases and 2 bases respectively, with 6 bases between them. In DNA form, the CDR3 reads TGCGCCAGCAGCCAGGATAACACCGGGGAGCTGTTTTTT. Amino acid sequence: CASSQDNTGELFF.

This clone has only one observation. The gene calls are TRBV7-9 and TRBJ1-1, with D possibly being TRBD1 (5 bases). CDR1 and CDR2 from the germline V gene are SEHNR and FQNEAQ (reference sequence). V was clipped by 1 base and J by 7 bases, with 10 bases between them. This CDR3 has 13 residues. CDR3 in DNA: TGTGCCAGCAGCTTAGGGGGCTTGGGTGAAGCTTTCTTT. Its translation is CASSLGGLGEAFF.

The rearrangement uses TRBV2 and TRBJ2-5, with D possibly TRBD2 on 6 matching bases. Germline-derived CDR1 and CDR2 are SNHLY and FYNNEI. Trimming cost V 6 bases and J 8 bases, with 13 bases left between them. CDR3 size: 12 residues. The CDR3: CASRAGRETQYF. Written as DNA, the CDR3 is TGTGCCAGCAGAGCGGGCAGGGAAACCCAGTACTTC.

The chain recombines TRBV27 with TRBJ2-6, with D perhaps TRBD2 (5 bases). CDR1 and CDR2 from the germline V gene are MNHEY and SMNVEV (reference sequence). V was pared by 2 bases and J by 2 bases, with 7 bases between. This CDR3 spans 15 amino acids. The CDR3 region is CASSLVGAGANVLTF. CDR3 sequence (DNA): TGTGCCAGCAGTTTAGTCGGGGCTGGGGCCAACGTCCTGACTTTC.

The chain employs TRBV12-5 and TRBJ2-4, with 8 bases aligning to TRBD1. The CDR3 spans 12 residues. The J segment lost 16 bases and the V segment lost 1 base, leaving 6 bases of the junction unmatched. Germline V lookup: CDR1 LGHNT, CDR2 FRNRAP. The CDR3 loop is CASGLGGTGGYF. The CDR3 DNA reads TGTGCTAGTGGTTTGGGAGGGACAGGCGGTTACTTC.

CDR3 sequence (DNA): TGTGCCAGCTCATCCGGCTACGAGCAGTACTTC. Amino acid sequence: CASSSGYEQYF. The chain has TRBV18 and TRBJ2-7; D is unresolved. V lost 5 bases, J lost 3 bases, and 5 bases lay in between. The V gene's germline CDR1 is KGHSH and CDR2 LQKENI. The CDR3 length is 11 residues.

V and J are TRBV15 and TRBJ1-3, with no clear D. Germline CDR1 LNHNV, CDR2 YYDKDF (reference sequence). The ends were cut back, 1 base at V and 0 bases at J, with 7 bases in the middle. The CDR3 loop spans 15 amino acids. The CDR3 reads CATSRARVSGNTIYF. Written as DNA, the CDR3 is TGTGCCACCAGCAGAGCTCGGGTCTCTGGAAACACCATATATTTT.

CDR3: CASKAGSDTQYF. CDR3 nucleotides: TGTGCCAGCAAGGCGGGTAGCGATACGCAGTATTTT. This rearrangement joins TRBV2 to TRBJ2-3; a weak D match, TRBD2 (5 bases). V lost 7 bases, J lost 6 bases, and 11 bases lay in between. The V gene's germline CDR1 is SNHLY and CDR2 FYNNEI. This CDR3 is 12 amino acids long. Full variable domain (outside the CDR3, taken from reference TRBV2 and TRBJ2-3): EPEVTQTPSHQVTQMGQEVILRCVPISNHLYFYWYRQILGQKVEFLVSFYNNEISEKSEIFDDQFSVERPDGSNFTLKIRSTKLEDSAMYFCASKAGSDTQYFGPGTRLTVL.

This rearrangement joins TRBV6-1 to TRBJ1-2; unclear D gene. This CDR3 has 13 residues. With 8 bases removed from V and 8 bases from J, the gap between germline ends came to 18 bases. CDR1 is MNHNS, CDR2 SASEGT, per germline. Here the CDR3 reads CASRLGPRWGYTF. DNA of the CDR3: TGTGCCAGCCGCCTAGGCCCTAGATGGGGCTACACCTTC.

The genes are TRBV11-2 and TRBJ2-7, with 11 bases lining up with TRBD2. Germline CDR1 is SGHAT and CDR2 is FQNNGV. The CDR3 spans 15 residues. The junction had 3 bases not matched to a gene; V was cut back by 5 bases and J by 0 bases. The chain's CDR3 is CASSVTSGGSYEQYF. CDR3 bases: TGTGCCAGCAGCGTAACTAGCGGGGGCTCCTACGAGCAGTACTTC.